Described below is a single T cell receptor (beta chain) sequence and its context. Sequencing used immunoSEQ multiplex PCR; TCRdb keeps in-frame clones, though not all of them. The sample has about 660,000 clones; 70% to 90% are singletons. The V and J ends lost 8 bases and 4 bases, in that order; junction bases with no gene match: 7. The CDR3 spans 14 residues. Per the germline V gene, CDR1 is SGHTA and CDR2 is FQGNSA. This record belongs to a study of shared T cell receptors in the human thymus. The sample was also reused in another study, on human thymus T cells.

The sequenced material came from thymocytes. This sequence originates from a boy in the first two years of life with a congenital heart defect. This rearrangement joins TRBV7-2 to TRBJ2-1, with 8 nucleotides matching TRBD2. The CDR3: CASGGRGDYNEQFF. The CDR3 nucleotides read TGTGCCAGCGGCGGGCGGGGGGATTACAATGAGCAGTTCTTC.